This entry is about one TCR beta chain. What it binds is unknown. The test was conducted at deep level. Clones were read by immunoSEQ multiplex PCR, and TCRdb kept only the in-frame ones, dropping some. The profile shows around 120,000 clones, roughly 70% of them singletons. These data come from a study of shared clonotypes between healthy human individuals. Study-wide findings and caveats: Tissues were not sampled, only blood, and their repertoires likely differ.

The germline V and J ends were trimmed by 3 bases and 2 bases, with 11 bases remaining between them. In germline, CDR1 is MNHEY, CDR2 SMNVEV (reference sequence). CDR3 size: 15 residues. The sequence derives from a woman in her thirties in good health. Sequencing was carried out using memory CD8+ T cells sorted from blood. Subset reported: CD45RO+ cells pooled with CCR7-negative TemRA cells. The rearrangement uses TRBV27 and TRBJ2-1, with D perhaps matching TRBD2 (6 bases). The CDR3 DNA is TGTGCCAGCAGTTTCCGCCTAGCGCCCTACAATGAGCAGTTCTTC. This gives the protein CASSFRLAPYNEQFF.